This T cell receptor beta chain was obtained from a study of blood T cell repertoires in COVID-19. This clone was seen a few times. Sequencing used immunoSEQ multiplex PCR; TCRdb keeps in-frame clones, though not all of them. The sample gives about 200,000 clones, approximately 86% of which show up once; 3.5% to 5.5% is in the top ten. The CDR3 length is 16 residues. V lost 0 bases to trimming and J lost 0 bases, with 10 bases between them. Germline V lookup: CDR1 SGDLS, CDR2 YYNGEE. V gene TRBV9 combines with J gene TRBJ1-3; maybe TRBD1 (5 bases). This TCR derives from a woman in her thirties who had been exposed to COVID-19. The source material was PBMCs or T cells enriched from blood (not recorded which). The CDR3 nucleotides read TGTGCCAGCAGCGTAGCTAGGGGAGGCTCTGGAAACACCATATATTTT. This translates into CASSVARGGSGNTIYF.